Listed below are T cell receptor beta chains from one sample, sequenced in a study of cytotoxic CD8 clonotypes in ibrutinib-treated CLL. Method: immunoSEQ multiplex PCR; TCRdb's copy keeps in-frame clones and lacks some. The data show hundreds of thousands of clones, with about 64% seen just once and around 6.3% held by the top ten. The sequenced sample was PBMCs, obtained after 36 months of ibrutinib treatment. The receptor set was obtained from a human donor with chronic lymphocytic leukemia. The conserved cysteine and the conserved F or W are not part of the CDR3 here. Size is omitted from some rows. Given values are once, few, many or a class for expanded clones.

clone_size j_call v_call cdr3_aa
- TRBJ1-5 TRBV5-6 ASSLRPWGQAHQPQH
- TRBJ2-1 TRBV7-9 ASSFMEVRHEQF
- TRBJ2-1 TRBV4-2 ASSQDSRGLAGYNEQF
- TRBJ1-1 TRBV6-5 ASSSPGAMNTEAF
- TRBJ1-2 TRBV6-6 ASSLLTGTGKGYT
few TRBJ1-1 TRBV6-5 ASRYSETTREAF
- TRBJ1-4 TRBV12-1 ASSLPGRGLKLF
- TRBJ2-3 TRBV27 ASSYTTRYGTSGRTDTQY
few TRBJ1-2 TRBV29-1 SVEGTA
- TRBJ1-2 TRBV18 ASSPKLQEGYT
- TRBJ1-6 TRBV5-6 ASSLSDYNSPLH
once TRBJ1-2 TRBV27 ASSSGPRVNYGYT
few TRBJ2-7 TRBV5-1 ASSLQDGYEQY
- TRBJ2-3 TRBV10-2 ASSGSTDTQY
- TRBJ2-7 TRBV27 ASSLVAGGPYEQY
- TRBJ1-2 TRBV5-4 ASSLDRTGINYGYT
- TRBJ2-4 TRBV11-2 ASNEGQINIQY
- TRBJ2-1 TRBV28 ASIGDGTENNEQF
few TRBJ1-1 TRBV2 ASSRRTEAF
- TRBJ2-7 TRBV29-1 SAKGQGTYEQY
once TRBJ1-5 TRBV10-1 ASRRGHLNQPQH
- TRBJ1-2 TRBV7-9 ASSPDPGQGFRGYT
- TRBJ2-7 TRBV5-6 ASSYGTGFSEQY
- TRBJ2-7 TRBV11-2 ASSLGPGREYEQY
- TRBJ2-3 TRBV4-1 ASSQDSGGLDTDTQY
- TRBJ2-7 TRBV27 ASSKRTSLSSYEQY
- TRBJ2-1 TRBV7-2 ASSLGLGGNEQF
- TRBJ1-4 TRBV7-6 ASSSTFALREKLF
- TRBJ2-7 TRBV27 ASSLGGHPTYEQY
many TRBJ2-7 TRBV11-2 ASSFAGTDLYEQY
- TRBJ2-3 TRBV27 ASSSRTNHASTDTQY
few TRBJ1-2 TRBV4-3 ASSQDRGQVNYGYT
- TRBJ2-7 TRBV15 ATSRGGDLLYEQY
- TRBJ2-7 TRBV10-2 ASSELFYEQY
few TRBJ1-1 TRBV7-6 ASSSAGGAMYTEAF
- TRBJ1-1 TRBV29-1 SVEAWGNTEAF
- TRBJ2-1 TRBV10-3 AITPGPTDEQF
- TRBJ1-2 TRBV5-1 ASSGRGPGSKGYT
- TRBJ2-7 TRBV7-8 ASSFPGTSHSYEQY
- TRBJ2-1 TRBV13 ASSLGTTSRGQF
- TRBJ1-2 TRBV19 ASSQRTGFDYGYT
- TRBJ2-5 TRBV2 ASRTDRSQETQY
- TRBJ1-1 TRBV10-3 AISETRTGDTEAF
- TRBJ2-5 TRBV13 ASSSRAGQGRETQY
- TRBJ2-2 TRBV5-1 ASSLAPAERGPGELF
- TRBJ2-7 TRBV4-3 ASSQVGQTYEQY
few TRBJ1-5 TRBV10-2 ASTRGLGQPQH
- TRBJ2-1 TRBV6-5 ASSYLAGGRYNEQF
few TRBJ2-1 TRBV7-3 ASSLSGAKNEQF
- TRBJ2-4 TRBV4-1 ASSQDGKKTLAKNIQY
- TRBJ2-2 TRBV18 ASTQERFTGELF
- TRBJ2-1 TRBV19 ASSIRARDNEQF
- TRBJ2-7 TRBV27 ASSPWGAAGLAGGEQY
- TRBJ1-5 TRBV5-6 ASSKGTGGQPQH
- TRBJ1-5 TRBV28 ASGRAGADYSNQPQH
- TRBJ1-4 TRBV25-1 ASSEGAPNTLF
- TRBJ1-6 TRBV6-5 ASRGQSSYNSPLH